The 20 T cell receptor beta chains in this list originate from one sample, sequenced in a study of blood T cell repertoires in COVID-19. Data came from immunoSEQ multiplex PCR; TCRdb stores just in-frame clones and leaves some out. The table lists roughly 99,000 clones, less than 85% of them singletons. Material: peripheral blood. All receptors derive from an elderly woman with active or convalescent COVID-19.

The rearrangement uses TRBV5-1 and TRBJ2-2, with D maybe TRBD2 (5 bases). Germline V gives CDR1 SGHRS, CDR2 YFSETQ. This CDR3 comprises 14 residues. Trimming stripped 5 bases from V and 2 bases from J, with 10 bases between. The CDR3 DNA reads as TGCGCCAGCAGGGGCGGGTCTAACACCGGGGAGCTGTTTTTT. Protein product: CASRGGSNTGELFF.

The chain employs TRBV19 and TRBJ2-3; TRBD2 is a possible D gene (6 bases). Germline V gene lookup returns CDR1 LNHDA and CDR2 SQIVND (reference sequence). The CDR3 loop spans 19 amino acids. V lost 5 bases and J lost 2, with 26 bases in between. CDR3 bases: TGTGCCAGTAGTTTTGACGGCGGGGCGGGCGGACTTAACACAGATACGCAGTATTTT. This encodes CASSFDGGAGGLNTDTQYF.

This chain connects TRBV9 to TRBJ2-3; 7 bases are shared with TRBD1. Trimming removed 7 bases from V and 1 base from J; junction bases left unmatched: 6. Germline loops: CDR1 SGDLS, CDR2 YYNGEE. CDR3 length equals 14 residues. The CDR3 region is CASSTGSGTDTQYF. The CDR3 coding sequence is TGTGCCAGCTCGACAGGGTCGGGCACAGATACGCAGTATTTT.

The chain carries TRBV5-4 and TRBJ1-1, with D maybe TRBD1 (5 bases). The V and J ends lost 2 bases and 4 bases respectively, with 15 bases between them. The germline V gene has CDR1 SGHNT and CDR2 YYREEE (reference sequence). The CDR3 has 15 residues. CDR3 protein: CASSFSGGVGTEAFF. In DNA form, the CDR3 reads TGTGCCAGCAGCTTTTCCGGGGGGGTGGGCACTGAAGCTTTCTTT.

V is TRBV5-1 and J is TRBJ1-6; 7 bases match TRBD1. In germline, CDR1 is SGHRS, CDR2 YFSETQ. The CDR3 sequence is 15 residues long. V gave up 3 bases and J gave up 10 bases; unmatched junction bases: 10. The CDR3 here is CASSWTTGLESPLHF. CDR3 sequence (DNA): TGCGCCAGCAGCTGGACGACAGGGTTGGAATCACCCCTCCACTTT.

This rearrangement joins TRBV10-3 to TRBJ1-1, with D possibly being TRBD1 (5 bases). The length of the CDR3 is 14 residues. Germline CDR1 is ENHRY and CDR2 is SYGVKD. V lost 5 bases, J lost 1 base, and 11 bases lay in between. The CDR3 sequence is CAISLARENTEAFF. The CDR3 DNA reads TGTGCCATCAGTTTAGCCAGGGAGAACACTGAAGCTTTCTTT.

This chain links TRBV7-6 with TRBJ2-4; a possible D gene is TRBD2 (5 bases). V dropped 4 bases and J dropped 0 bases, with 13 bases sitting between them. CDR1 SGHVS and CDR2 FNYEAQ come from the germline V gene. The CDR3 sequence is 16 residues long. In DNA form, the CDR3 reads TGTGCCAGCAGCTCTTCGAGGGTCGGAGCCAAAAACATTCAGTACTTC. Translating it yields CASSSSRVGAKNIQYF.

J is TRBJ1-5 and V is TRBV7-2; D is undetermined. This CDR3 region has 14 residues. Germline CDR1 and CDR2: SGHTA and FQGNSA. Trimming cost V 5 bases and J 6 bases, with 14 bases left between them. The CDR3 nucleotides read TGTGCCAGCAGCCCTACCACGGCAGGTCAGCCCCAGCATTTT. This gives the protein CASSPTTAGQPQHF.

This clone has a single count. The J gene is TRBJ1-3, the V gene TRBV7-2, with a weak D call TRBD1 (6 bases). Germline V gene data show CDR1 as SGHTA and CDR2 as FQGNSA. This CDR3 contains 15 residues. The V end lost 2 bases, the J end lost 3 bases, and 11 bases lay between the germline ends. This chain's CDR3 is CASSLKQGYGNTIYF. CDR3 in DNA: TGTGCCAGCAGCTTAAAACAGGGCTATGGAAACACCATATATTTT.

About this clone itself: Distinct nucleotide sequences in the sample also encode this CDR3. This chain joins TRBV24-1 and TRBJ2-2, with TRBD1 matching 9 bases. The CDR3 is 15 amino acids. V lost 4 bases, J lost 4 bases, and 3 bases stayed unmatched. Germline V gene lookup returns CDR1 KGHDR and CDR2 SFDVKD. The CDR3: CATSDPGQGTGELFF. CDR3 coding DNA: TGTGCCACCAGTGACCCGGGACAGGGCACCGGGGAGCTGTTTTTT.

The rearrangement uses TRBV14 and TRBJ2-2, with a weak D call TRBD2 (6 bases). The CDR3 sequence is 15 residues long. The V gene lost 1 base and the J gene lost 7 bases, with 13 bases spanning the gap. The V gene's germline CDR1 is SGHDN and CDR2 FVKESK. The chain's CDR3 is CASSQVASGYGELFF. CDR3 in DNA: TGTGCCAGCAGCCAAGTCGCGAGCGGGTACGGGGAGCTGTTTTTT.

This clone was observed a handful of times. This chain connects TRBV4-1 to TRBJ2-5, with 10 bases aligning to TRBD2. CDR3 length equals 16 residues. With 1 base clipped from V and 7 bases from J, the junction kept 9 bases outside the gene matches. Germline V CDR1 and CDR2: MGHRA, YSYEKL. The CDR3 spells CASSQAFSGRGGTQYF. The CDR3 coding sequence is TGCGCCAGCAGCCAAGCATTCAGCGGGAGGGGCGGGACCCAGTACTTC.

J is TRBJ1-3 and V is TRBV6-6; D is unresolved. Germline V CDR1 and CDR2: MNHNY, SVGAGI (reference sequence). This CDR3 is built from 15 residues. V lost 0 bases, J lost 0 bases, and 6 bases lay in between. In DNA, the CDR3 is TGTGCCAGCAGTTACTCTGGCAGCTCTGGAAACACCATATATTTT. It codes for CASSYSGSSGNTIYF.

This clone has just a few counts. The chain carries TRBV7-6 and TRBJ2-1; 10 bases map to TRBD2. V gave up 1 base and J gave up 3 bases; unmatched junction bases: 6. The V gene's germline CDR1 is SGHVS and CDR2 FNYEAQ. The CDR3 sequence is 17 residues long. Here the CDR3 DNA reads TGTGCCAGCAGCTTAGTGGTAGCGGGGGGCGGCTACAATGAGCAGTTCTTC. Its translation: CASSLVVAGGGYNEQFF. The whole variable domain, remainder taken from reference TRBV7-6 and TRBJ2-1, is GAGVSQSPRYKVTKRGQDVALRCDPISGHVSLYWYRQALGQGPEFLTYFNYEAQQDKSGLPNDRFSAERPEGSISTLTIQRTEQRDSAMYRCASSLVVAGGGYNEQFFGPGTRLTVL.

The chain has TRBV27 and TRBJ2-1, with D maybe TRBD1 (5 bases). Germline assignment: CDR1 MNHEY and CDR2 SMNVEV (reference sequence). The V end was cut by 8 bases, the J end by 3 bases, with 11 bases between. This CDR3 spans 13 amino acids. The CDR3 spells CASGQTLYNEQFF. CDR3 nucleotide sequence: TGTGCCAGCGGACAAACTCTCTACAATGAGCAGTTCTTC.

This chain links TRBV11-2 with TRBJ1-3, with 7 nucleotides matching TRBD1. Germline assignment: CDR1 SGHAT and CDR2 FQNNGV. After removal of 5 bases from V and 4 bases from J, the junction contained 8 bases not matched to a gene. This CDR3 comprises 15 residues. CDR3 DNA: TGTGCCAGCAGCACCCAGACAGGGTGGGGAAACACCATATATTTT. Amino acid sequence: CASSTQTGWGNTIYF.

The V call is TRBV11-2, the J call TRBJ2-1, with D tentatively TRBD1 (6 bases). The V and J ends lost 2 bases and 8 bases respectively, with 16 bases between them. Looked up from germline, CDR1 is SGHAT and CDR2 is FQNNGV. The CDR3 is 15 residues long. The CDR3 sequence is CASSLITGSSYEQFF. CDR3 nucleotide sequence: TGTGCCAGCAGCTTAATTACAGGGAGTAGTTATGAGCAGTTCTTC.

The chain recombines TRBV5-1 with TRBJ2-7, with 14 bases that match TRBD2. The CDR3 length is 15 residues. CDR1 is SGHRS, CDR2 YFSETQ, per germline. V shed 1 base, J shed 7 bases, and the junction held 4 bases outside the gene matches. The CDR3 coding sequence is TGCGCCAGCAGCTTGCAGGGACTAGCGGGAGTTGAGCAGTACTTC. Protein sequence: CASSLQGLAGVEQYF.

Remarks on this clone: It is likely a read error, because the conserved phenylalanine at the end of the CDR3 is missing. V gene TRBV5-1 combines with J gene TRBJ1-2; 10 bases are a match to TRBD1. Germline-derived CDR1 and CDR2 are SGHRS and YFSETQ. The CDR3 length is 15 residues. This chain's CDR3 is CASSSDRGRGYGYTS. The CDR3 DNA follows: TGTGCCAGCAGCTCCGACAGGGGGCGCGGCTATGGCTACACCTCC.

This clone came up once. Here the CDR3 DNA reads TGTGCCACCAGTGACTTCGGGACTAGCGGAAAATCCTACAATGAGCAGTTCTTC. Its translation is CATSDFGTSGKSYNEQFF. This chain uses TRBV24-1 with TRBJ2-1, with 11 nucleotides matching TRBD2. Germline V gives CDR1 KGHDR, CDR2 SFDVKD. CDR3 size: 18 residues. Unmatched junction bases numbered 8, after V lost 4 bases and J lost 1 base.